The rows below give T cell receptor beta chains drawn from one sample of a study of cytotoxic CD8 clonotypes in ibrutinib-treated CLL. Measured with immunoSEQ multiplex PCR; TCRdb has only the in-frame clones, and not every one. This sample has 150,000 to 200,000 clones; about four fifths occur once, and the top ten carry approximately 2%. The source was PBMCs, collected after 12 months of ibrutinib treatment. The receptor set was obtained from a human donor with chronic lymphocytic leukemia. The CDR3 runs from the conserved cysteine through the conserved F or W. A D gene is named only where the DNA matches it firmly. Clone size appears in some rows only: once, few, many, or a class for an expanded clone.

CDR3 DNA: TGTGCCAGCACCCCCCAGGTCTCTGGGGCCAACGTCCTGACTTTC
CDR3 protein: CASTPQVSGANVLTF
clone size: -
D gene: -
J gene: TRBJ2-6
V gene: TRBV7-2

CDR3 DNA: TGTGCCAGTAGTAATTACGGGACAGGGGGCGAGCAGTACTTC
CDR3 protein: CASSNYGTGGEQYF
clone size: once
D gene: TRBD1
J gene: TRBJ2-7
V gene: TRBV19

CDR3 DNA: TGTGCCAGCAGTTTACAAATAGGGTATGGAAACACCATATATTTT
CDR3 protein: CASSLQIGYGNTIYF
clone size: few
D gene: -
J gene: TRBJ1-3
V gene: TRBV27

CDR3 DNA: TGCGCCAGCAGCCAAACGGGACTAGCGGGGGGGCTAAAATCCTACAATGAGCAGTTCTTC
CDR3 protein: CASSQTGLAGGLKSYNEQFF
clone size: -
D gene: TRBD2
J gene: TRBJ2-1
V gene: TRBV4-3

CDR3 DNA: TGTGCCACCAGCTCCCTGAACACTGAAGCTTTCTTT
CDR3 protein: CATSSLNTEAFF
clone size: -
D gene: -
J gene: TRBJ1-1
V gene: TRBV15

CDR3 DNA: TGTGCCAGCAGTTATGACCCCTCCTACAATGAGCAGTTCTTC
CDR3 protein: CASSYDPSYNEQFF
clone size: -
D gene: -
J gene: TRBJ2-1
V gene: TRBV6-6

CDR3 DNA: TGTGCCAGCAGTGGGACAGGGGGCCGGGGTTCGGCTTTCTTT
CDR3 protein: CASSGTGGRGSAFF
clone size: -
D gene: TRBD1
J gene: TRBJ1-1
V gene: TRBV25-1

CDR3 DNA: TGTGCCAGCAGCGTCACTGACACTGCAACTAATGAAAAACTGTTTTTT
CDR3 protein: CASSVTDTATNEKLFF
clone size: -
D gene: -
J gene: TRBJ1-4
V gene: TRBV9

CDR3 DNA: TGCGCCAGCAGCGGGGGCGGATATGGCTACACCTTC
CDR3 protein: CASSGGGYGYTF
clone size: -
D gene: -
J gene: TRBJ1-2
V gene: TRBV5-1

CDR3 DNA: TGTGCCAGCAGGAGGGGGGGACAGGGCAACACTGAAGCTTTCTTT
CDR3 protein: CASRRGGQGNTEAFF
clone size: -
D gene: TRBD1
J gene: TRBJ1-1
V gene: TRBV28

CDR3 DNA: TGTGCCAGTAGTCGTGAGTATATCCGGGGAAACTATGGCTACACCTTC
CDR3 protein: CASSREYIRGNYGYTF
clone size: many
D gene: -
J gene: TRBJ1-2
V gene: TRBV19

CDR3 DNA: TGTGCCAGCAGCTTAGCGGGAAGACTAGCGGGAGGCCTCGGGGAGCTGTTTTTT
CDR3 protein: CASSLAGRLAGGLGELFF
clone size: -
D gene: TRBD2
J gene: TRBJ2-2
V gene: TRBV7-2

CDR3 DNA: TGTGCCAGCAGCGAGCGGGGGGGCGCAGATACGCAGTATTTT
CDR3 protein: CASSERGGADTQYF
clone size: -
D gene: TRBD2
J gene: TRBJ2-3
V gene: TRBV9

CDR3 DNA: TGTGCCAGCAGCTTAAGACCCACTCAGGATTACAATGAGCAGTTCTTC
CDR3 protein: CASSLRPTQDYNEQFF
clone size: -
D gene: -
J gene: TRBJ2-1
V gene: TRBV7-8

CDR3 DNA: TGTGCCAGCAGCCAAGGACAGGGAGGGGGAAACACCATATATTTT
CDR3 protein: CASSQGQGGGNTIYF
clone size: -
D gene: TRBD1
J gene: TRBJ1-3
V gene: TRBV6-5

CDR3 DNA: TGTGCCAGCAGCCTGCTAAATAGGGCTGAAGCTTTCTTT
CDR3 protein: CASSLLNRAEAFF
clone size: -
D gene: -
J gene: TRBJ1-1
V gene: TRBV14

CDR3 DNA: TGTGCCAGCTCACCGGGACTCGGTCAGTATTTT
CDR3 protein: CASSPGLGQYF
clone size: few
D gene: -
J gene: TRBJ2-3
V gene: TRBV18

CDR3 DNA: TGTGCCAGCAGCCTGCCAGGGACAGGGGGCACTGAAGCTTTCTTT
CDR3 protein: CASSLPGTGGTEAFF
clone size: -
D gene: TRBD1
J gene: TRBJ1-1
V gene: TRBV28

CDR3 DNA: TGTGCCAGCAGTGAAGAATTACAGGGGGCGAAGCAGTACTTC
CDR3 protein: CASSEELQGAKQYF
clone size: -
D gene: TRBD1
J gene: TRBJ2-7
V gene: TRBV6-1